The clone carrying this T cell receptor beta chain was found a few times. No antigen is known for it. This sample is drawn from a study of cytomegalovirus exposure and HLA in healthy donors. Whole-study results and caveats: Links to common viral pathogens appeared, in a later analysis, for several of the most significant clusters. The study listed some 160 cytomegalovirus-associated TCR beta chains. TCR beta V- and J-gene trimming, according to a later analysis, was linked to a missense DCLRE1C variant. Owing to their indistinguishability, certain V segments, notably TRBV6-2 and TRBV6-3, were excluded.

This CDR3 is 13 amino acids long. Germline values: CDR1 LNHDA, CDR2 SQIVND (reference sequence). After removal of 5 bases from V and 7 bases from J, the junction contained 6 bases not matched to a gene. Primers included in the PCR were 60 Vbeta and 13 Jbeta primers. The repertoire was sequenced with immunoSEQ multiplex PCR; TCRdb's copy has only in-frame clones and lacks some. The repertoire consists of 270,000 or so clones, with roughly 89% occurring once and the leading ten covering 3.5% to 4%. The V call is TRBV19, the J call TRBJ1-2; the match to TRBD1 covers 8 bases. Sequenced sample: PBMCs. The sequence came from a man aged 40-49 years in good health and CMV-seropositive. The CDR3 bases are TGTGCCAGTAGTCCGAGGACAGGGCTTGGCTACACCTTC. It specifies CASSPRTGLGYTF. Full variable domain (outside the CDR3, taken from reference TRBV19 and TRBJ1-2): DGGITQSPKYLFRKEGQNVTLSCEQNLNHDAMYWYRQDPGQGLRLIYYSQIVNDFQKGDIAEGYSVSREKKESFPLTVTSAQKNPTAFYLCASSPRTGLGYTFGSGTRLTVV.